This T cell receptor beta chain was obtained from a study of graft-versus-host responses after intestinal transplantation. At the level of the study: The transplants performed in recipients were multivisceral, liver-intestinal, or isolated intestinal. Each patient got anti-thymocyte globulin induction, then tacrolimus and steroids for approximately 3 years. Findings and caveats of the study: Circulating GvH clone levels at their peak were associated with HvG declines (early post-transplant).

With regard to this clone: What it binds is not known.

Germline V CDR1 and CDR2: MNHEY, SVGAGI. CDR3 size: 16 residues. V was pared by 0 bases and J by 4 bases, with 4 bases of the junction left unmatched. Profiled with immunoSEQ multiplex PCR; TCRdb holds only in-frame clones, not every one. The sample records tens of thousands of clones, around four fifths being singletons. Sample: unstimulated CD8+ T cells sorted from spleen or lymph node cells, taken before intestinal transplant. This TCR was sampled from a human donor who received an intestinal transplant. This rearrangement joins TRBV6-5 to TRBJ1-5; the match to TRBD1 covers 9 bases. CDR3 protein: CASSYSRTGENQPQHF. The CDR3 DNA is TGTGCCAGCAGTTACTCGCGGACAGGGGAGAATCAGCCCCAGCATTTT.